This record covers a single T cell receptor beta chain. Antigen unknown. Repertoires were generated with immunoSEQ multiplex PCR, while TCRdb's copy carries only in-frame clones and drops some. The table has about 76,000 clones, roughly nine tenths seen once. V was pared by 11 bases and J by 4 bases, with 15 bases between. From germline, CDR1 is MNHNY and CDR2 SVGAGI (reference sequence). CDR3 length: 13 residues. The sample is drawn from a study of OX40 agonist ivuxolimab in advanced cancers. About the study: The mean age was roughly 60 years, ranging from roughly 23 to 90, with around four fifths of participants male. Regarding the study as a whole: At 0.1 to 3.0 mg/kg and by week 6, clonal expansion occurred in CD4+ and CD8+ blood T cells.

This rearrangement joins TRBV6-6 to TRBJ1-3; D might be TRBD1 (5 bases). The sample consisted of CD4+ or CD8+ T cells sorted from blood, taken in a trial of the OX40 agonist ivuxolimab. This TCR derives from an adult with an advanced solid tumor such as melanoma, head and neck, liver or kidney cancer. CDR3 sequence reads: CAGAGEGGNTIYF. CDR3 bases: TGTGCCGGGGCCGGGGAAGGAGGAAACACCATATATTTT.